One sample yielded the 25 T cell receptor beta chains listed below, sequenced in a study of T cells in Graves' hyperthyroidism and ophthalmopathy. RNA transcripts gave rise to amplified TCR beta CDR3 regions. HTBI primers were the set used in a first-round RT-PCR of the TCR CDR3. One entry per CDR3 protein, called by TCRdb with MiXCR from the multiplex PCR reads. Counted here are under 450,000 distinct CDR3 sequences, approximately 15% occurring once; the ten biggest clones make up just under 8%. The source material was blood. Source of these receptors: a young woman with Graves' hyperthyroidism.

This clonotype was detected ten times or more. V and J are TRBV7-8 and TRBJ2-5, with D perhaps matching TRBD2 (7 bases). Trimming left V 4 bases short and J 5 bases short, with 17 bases between. This CDR3 has 15 residues. The V gene's germline CDR1 is SGHVS and CDR2 FQNEAQ. CDR3 DNA sequence: TGTGCCAGCAGCTCAAGGGGGGGCCCCGGGGAGACCCAGTACTTC. This sequence encodes CASSSRGGPGETQYF.

V and J are TRBV4-1 and TRBJ2-7; 9 bases align to TRBD1. CDR3 length: 15 amino acids. Losses at the gene ends were 4 bases for V and 3 bases for J; bases not matched to a gene: 7. The germline CDR1 and CDR2 sequences are MGHRA and YSYEKL. Written as DNA, the CDR3 is TGCGCCAGCAGCCCGAGGGGACAGGGAGTCTACGAGCAGTACTTC. Translated: CASSPRGQGVYEQYF.

The J gene is TRBJ2-7, the V gene TRBV5-8; D is unresolved. With 4 bases removed from V and 0 bases from J, the gap between germline ends came to 20 bases. In germline, CDR1 is SGHTS, CDR2 YDEGEE. This CDR3 spans 17 amino acids. The CDR3 reads CASSGAYTSSPSYEQYF. The CDR3 DNA reads as TGTGCCAGCAGCGGCGCCTACACGTCCAGTCCCTCCTACGAGCAGTACTTC.

This clonotype was counted many times. The CDR3 coding sequence is TGTGCCAGCAGCCAAGGTGGATCGAACACTGAAGCTTTCTTT. Translating gives CASSQGGSNTEAFF. This chain joins TRBV3-1 and TRBJ1-1, with no clear D. The CDR3 is made up of 14 amino acids. V lost 1 base and J lost 1, with 7 bases in between. Per germline, CDR1 LGHDT and CDR2 YNNKEL (reference sequence).

Many counts were recorded for this clonotype. V gene TRBV5-6 combines with J gene TRBJ1-1; no clear D gene. The ends were cut back, 3 bases at V and 2 bases at J, with 14 bases in the middle. The CDR3 covers 15 residues. Germline V gives CDR1 SGHDT, CDR2 YYEEEE. The CDR3: CASSSGYYLNTEAFF. CDR3 DNA sequence: TGTGCCAGCAGCTCGGGGTATTATCTAAACACTGAAGCTTTCTTT.

This clonotype was observed a handful of times. V and J are TRBV12-3 or TRBV12-4 and TRBJ2-1; 8 bases map to TRBD2. V gave up 3 bases and J gave up 16 bases; unmatched junction bases: 11. CDR3 length: 13 residues. The CDR3 is CASSFAPGRALFF. In DNA, the CDR3 is TGTGCCAGCAGTTTCGCACCCGGGAGGGCCCTATTCTTC.

The rearrangement links TRBV6-1 to TRBJ2-1, with 11 nucleotides matching TRBD2. Germline V gene sequence: CDR1 MNHNS, CDR2 SASEGT. Germline trimming cut 6 bases from V and 7 bases from J; bases unmatched to any gene: 8. This CDR3 is 15 amino acids long. The CDR3 region is CASSPTSGSGNEQFF. The CDR3 region has the DNA TGTGCCAGCAGCCCTACTAGCGGGAGCGGGAATGAGCAGTTCTTC.

This clonotype was seen repeatedly, ten times or more. V is TRBV2 and J is TRBJ1-2, with no clear D. Germline CDR1 is SNHLY and CDR2 is FYNNEI. Trimming left V 0 bases short and J 0 bases short, with 8 bases between. The CDR3 loop spans 15 amino acids. Here the CDR3 DNA reads TGTGCCAGCAGTGAAGCCCCGGGAACTAACTATGGCTACACCTTC. Translating it yields CASSEAPGTNYGYTF.

This rearrangement joins TRBV9 to TRBJ1-6; TRBD1 matches at 12 bases. CDR1 and CDR2 from the germline V gene are SGDLS and YYNGEE. The CDR3 has 20 amino acids. V lost 0 bases, J lost 5 bases, and 12 bases stayed unmatched. The CDR3 loop reads CASSVARDGRDRGHNSPLHF. The CDR3 DNA reads as TGTGCCAGCAGCGTAGCCCGGGACGGCCGGGACAGGGGGCATAATTCACCCCTCCACTTT.

The DNA of the CDR3 is TGTGCCAGCAGCGACTGGGAGAAAGAGAATGAGCAGTTCTTC. Translated: CASSDWEKENEQFF. V is TRBV7-3 and J is TRBJ2-1, with D possibly TRBD2 on 5 matching bases. The V end lost 5 bases, the J end lost 7 bases, and 15 bases lay between the germline ends. The CDR3 has 14 residues. CDR1 and CDR2 from the germline V gene are SGHTA and FQGTGA.

At least ten counts were recorded for this clonotype. J is TRBJ2-1 and V is TRBV12-3 or TRBV12-4; maybe TRBD2 (6 bases). This CDR3 contains 14 residues. Trimming removed 1 base at V and 7 bases at J, with 11 bases between. CDR3 coding DNA: TGTGCCAGCAGTTTAGTTGGGGGGAGGAATGAGCAGTTCTTC. It specifies CASSLVGGRNEQFF.

This clonotype was detected ten times or more. The rearrangement uses TRBV6-1 and TRBJ2-7; 7 bases are a match to TRBD2. CDR3 size: 14 residues. Per the germline V gene, CDR1 is MNHNS and CDR2 is SASEGT. The ends lost 5 bases at V and 2 bases at J; junction bases unmatched: 6. CDR3 region: CASSYASGTYEQYF. In nucleotides, the CDR3 is TGTGCCAGCAGTTACGCTAGCGGTACCTACGAGCAGTACTTC.

This clonotype occurred a few times. V and J are TRBV7-3 and TRBJ2-7; TRBD2 matches at 13 bases. This CDR3 comprises 16 residues. The V and J ends lost 4 bases and 5 bases, in that order; junction bases with no gene match: 8. Germline lookup yields CDR1 SGHTA and CDR2 FQGTGA. This CDR3 reads CASSSSGTSGNHEQYF. The CDR3 DNA is TGTGCCAGCAGCTCCTCCGGGACTAGCGGGAACCACGAGCAGTACTTC.

This clonotype was recorded many times. This chain joins TRBV5-1 and TRBJ2-7; D remains unclear. The CDR3 has 21 amino acids. Deletions cut 4 bases from V and 2 bases from J, with 34 bases between. Germline CDR1 is SGHRS and CDR2 is YFSETQ. The CDR3 loop reads CASSPPTAVHTPRSLPYEQYF. Here the CDR3 DNA reads TGCGCCAGCAGCCCACCTACGGCGGTGCACACCCCCCGGTCCCTTCCCTACGAGCAGTACTTC.

This clonotype was counted ten times or more. The chain couples TRBV7-6 to TRBJ1-5; 7 bases are shared with TRBD1. The V segment lost 6 bases and the J segment 4 bases; nucleotides outside the gene matches: 12. CDR1 SGHVS and CDR2 FNYEAQ come from the germline V gene. This CDR3 is 16 amino acids long. CDR3 amino acids: CASSPRLGTANQPQHF. Written as DNA, the CDR3 is TGTGCCAGCAGTCCCCGTTTGGGGACAGCAAATCAGCCCCAGCATTTT. Complete variable domain (other parts from reference TRBV7-6 and TRBJ1-5): GAGVSQSPRYKVTKRGQDVALRCDPISGHVSLYWYRQALGQGPEFLTYFNYEAQQDKSGLPNDRFSAERPEGSISTLTIQRTEQRDSAMYRCASSPRLGTANQPQHFGDGTRLSIL.

Notes on this clonotype: A read error may explain this, as a much larger clone is one base away. The CDR3 DNA reads TGCGCCAGCAGCGACGAGGCCTACAAGCAGTACTTC. This sequence encodes CASSDEAYKQYF. The rearrangement joins TRBV5-1 to TRBJ2-7; D remains unclear. CDR3 length: 12 residues. Germline CDR1 and CDR2: SGHRS and YFSETQ.

This clonotype was counted many times. J is TRBJ1-6 and V is TRBV6-1; D remains unclear. Trimming cost V 6 bases and J 5 bases, with 11 bases left between them. Germline values: CDR1 MNHNS, CDR2 SASEGT. This CDR3 region has 14 residues. In DNA, the CDR3 is TGTGCCAGCAGGCCTAGGTGGGATAATTCACCCCTCCACTTT. Its protein product is CASRPRWDNSPLHF.

This clonotype has a handful of counts. The genes are TRBV30 and TRBJ2-5; 9 nucleotides agree with TRBD2. V shed 0 bases, J shed 4 bases, and the junction held 3 bases outside the gene matches. The CDR3 totals 14 residues. Germline values: CDR1 GTSNPN, CDR2 SVGIG (reference sequence). The CDR3 loop reads CAWSVVSGGETQYF. As DNA, the CDR3 is TGTGCCTGGAGTGTGGTTAGCGGGGGAGAGACCCAGTACTTC.

In this sample, this clonotype turned up many times. The genes are TRBV11-3 and TRBJ2-1, with 7 bases identical to TRBD2. Losses at the gene ends were 3 bases for V and 0 bases for J; bases not matched to a gene: 5. The CDR3 spans 16 residues. Germline V lookup: CDR1 SGHNT, CDR2 YENEEA. CDR3 loop: CASSLERGSSYNEQFF. Here the CDR3 DNA reads TGTGCCAGCAGCTTGGAGCGGGGTAGCTCCTACAATGAGCAGTTCTTC.

This clonotype was seen repeatedly, ten times or more. The chain carries TRBV27 and TRBJ2-5, with D maybe TRBD2 (6 bases). The V end was cut by 5 bases, the J end by 4 bases, with 14 bases between. From germline, CDR1 is MNHEY and CDR2 SMNVEV (reference sequence). There are 14 residues in the CDR3. This chain's CDR3 is CASSPLGGRETQYF. The CDR3, as DNA: TGTGCCAGCAGTCCCCTGGGGGGTCGAGAGACCCAGTACTTC.

In its sample, this clonotype was seen many times. For the CDR3, the DNA is TGTGCCAGCAGGTCAGGGGTCTACGAGCAGTACTTC. Its protein product is CASRSGVYEQYF. The chain employs TRBV2 and TRBJ2-7, with D possibly matching TRBD1 (6 bases). Germline V gives CDR1 SNHLY, CDR2 FYNNEI. V lost 6 bases and J 3 bases, leaving 9 bases between the germline ends. CDR3 size: 12 residues.

The table lists this clonotype with many counts. This chain uses TRBV7-9 with TRBJ2-1; D not resolved. Deletions cut 4 bases from V and 8 bases from J, with 6 bases between. Germline V gene lookup returns CDR1 SEHNR and CDR2 FQNEAQ (reference sequence). CDR3 size: 11 residues. CDR3 in DNA: TGTGCCAGCAGCTACCTGCATGAGCAGTTCTTC. It specifies CASSYLHEQFF.

This clonotype was found many times. V gene TRBV27 combines with J gene TRBJ2-3, with 11 bases matching TRBD2. Trimming at V came to 7 bases and at J to 2 bases, leaving 2 bases not matched to a gene. CDR3 length: 14 amino acids. Germline CDR1 is MNHEY and CDR2 is SMNVEV (reference sequence). CDR3 coding DNA: TGTGCCAGCAAGACTAGCGGGGTCACAGATACGCAGTATTTT. It translates to CASKTSGVTDTQYF.

This clonotype was observed a single time. This chain uses TRBV5-1 with TRBJ2-7, with 9 bases aligning to TRBD1. Germline CDR1 is SGHRS and CDR2 is YFSETQ. V gave up 1 base and J gave up 4 bases; unmatched junction bases: 6. The CDR3 runs to 15 residues. The chain's CDR3 is CASSLLGTGRYEQYF. The CDR3 DNA reads as TGCGCCAGCAGCTTGTTGGGGACAGGGAGGTACGAGCAGTACTTC.

This clonotype was found many times. The V and J genes are TRBV19 and TRBJ2-7, with 11 bases identical to TRBD2. The CDR3 is 14 amino acids. V shed 6 bases and J 6 bases; nucleotides not matched to a gene: 7. CDR1 and CDR2 from the germline V gene are LNHDA and SQIVND (reference sequence). In nucleotides, the CDR3 is TGTGCCAGTAGCGGAGGGACTAGCGGAATCGAGCAGTACTTC. As protein: CASSGGTSGIEQYF.